A selection of T cell receptor beta chains follows, all from one sample in a study of shared clonotypes between healthy human individuals. Sequencing used immunoSEQ multiplex PCR; TCRdb keeps in-frame clones, though not all of them. The sample has roughly 770,000 clones, just over 95% seen once. Sequencing was performed on naive CD8+ T cells sorted from blood. These receptors were collected from a man younger than 40 in good health. CDR3s include the opening cysteine and the closing phenylalanine or tryptophan. A D gene is named only where the DNA matches it firmly. The size of a clone is reported for some rows only, either as once, few or many, or as a class for expanded clones.

abundance	v_gene	j_gene	d_gene	CDR3nt	CDR3aa
.	TRBV7-2	TRBJ2-1	.	TGTGCCAGCAGCTTAGCGCCCCCAGGGGGAGGTAATGAGCAGTTCTTC	CASSLAPPGGGNEQFF
.	TRBV7-9	TRBJ2-1	TRBD1	TGTGCCAGCAGCCTCGGGACAGTTGAGCAGTTCTTC	CASSLGTVEQFF
.	TRBV4-3	TRBJ2-1	.	TGCGCCAGCAGCCAAGATCGGCTACTAAATGAGCAGTTCTTC	CASSQDRLLNEQFF
.	TRBV4-3	TRBJ2-7	TRBD2	TGCGCCAGCAGCCAAACTAGCGGGAACTACGAGCAGTACTTC	CASSQTSGNYEQYF
.	TRBV27	TRBJ2-7	TRBD2	TGTGCCAGCAGTTTATTACTAGCGGGAGGGCCGTACGAGCAGTACTTC	CASSLLLAGGPYEQYF
.	TRBV9	TRBJ2-7	TRBD2	TGTGCCAGCAGCGCCGGGACTAGCGGCGACGAGCAGTACTTC	CASSAGTSGDEQYF
once	TRBV7-8	TRBJ1-5	.	TGTGCCAGCAGCTTAGCGTTGACATACGCTGTTCAGCCCCAGCATTTT	CASSLALTYAVQPQHF
.	TRBV29-1	TRBJ2-7	TRBD1	TGCAGCGTTGGTGGCATCCCGACAGGGGTCGACGAGCAGTACTTC	CSVGGIPTGVDEQYF
once	TRBV19	TRBJ2-1	TRBD1	TGTGCCAGTAGTCCACTAGGGACAGGGCTGAGGGATGAGCAGTTCTTC	CASSPLGTGLRDEQFF
.	TRBV12-5	TRBJ2-1	TRBD2	TGTGCTAGTGGTTTGGTAACTAGCGGGGAATACAATGAGCAGTTCTTC	CASGLVTSGEYNEQFF
.	TRBV5-5	TRBJ2-7	TRBD2	TGTGCCAGCACCAGCGGGAGAGTTGCGTACGAGCAGTACTTC	CASTSGRVAYEQYF
.	TRBV27	TRBJ1-1	TRBD1	TGTGCCAGCAGTTTATTTTGGGACAGGGGATTAGGGAACACTGAAGCTTTCTTT	CASSLFWDRGLGNTEAFF
.	TRBV27	TRBJ1-2	.	TGTGCCAGCAGTTCAAATCACAGGGACGGCTACACCTTC	CASSSNHRDGYTF
few	TRBV15	TRBJ2-7	TRBD2	TGTGCCACCAGCAGAGATCGGGACTACCCTTACGAGCAGTACTTC	CATSRDRDYPYEQYF
once	TRBV7-2	TRBJ2-5	.	TGTGCCAGCAGCTCGGGGGCGTGGGAAGAGACCCAGTACTTC	CASSSGAWEETQYF
.	TRBV6-6	TRBJ1-5	.	TGTGCCAGCATACAATACGTTGGTAGCAATCAGCCCCAGCATTTT	CASIQYVGSNQPQHF
.	TRBV4-1	TRBJ2-3	TRBD1	TGCGCCAGCACCCCTTACGGACAGGGTCGGAGGTTGGATACGCAGTATTTT	CASTPYGQGRRLDTQYF
.	TRBV6-6	TRBJ2-1	.	TGTGCCAGCAGTTCCGGGCTTCACAATGAGCAGTTCTTC	CASSSGLHNEQFF
.	TRBV29-1	TRBJ2-3	TRBD2	TGCAGCGTTGAACTAGCGGGAGCCCTAAGCACAGATACGCAGTATTTT	CSVELAGALSTDTQYF
.	TRBV29-1	TRBJ2-1	TRBD1	TGCAGCGGAAGGACAGGGCAGGCTGAGCAGTTCTTC	CSGRTGQAEQFF
.	TRBV6-1	TRBJ2-7	TRBD1	TGTGCCAGCAGCGGGACAGGGGGCACCTACGAGCAGTACTTC	CASSGTGGTYEQYF
.	TRBV5-1	TRBJ2-7	.	TGCGCCAGCAGCTTTGCGGGCGAGCAGTACTTC	CASSFAGEQYF
.	TRBV21-1	TRBJ2-3	.	TGTGCCAGCAGCAAAGAGGGGGAGAGACACTCTAGCACAGATACGCAGTATTTT	CASSKEGERHSSTDTQYF
.	TRBV7-9	TRBJ2-1	TRBD2	TGTGCCAGCAGCCCGCCCCACGGGACTAGCGGGAGTAATGAGCAGTTCTTC	CASSPPHGTSGSNEQFF
.	TRBV7-9	TRBJ2-2	.	TGTGCCAGCAGCTTAACGGGGACCGGGGAGCTGTTTTTT	CASSLTGTGELFF
.	TRBV7-9	TRBJ2-7	.	TGTGCCAGCAGCTCCAGGGGTTTAAGGTCCTACGAGCAGTACTTC	CASSSRGLRSYEQYF
.	TRBV4-1	TRBJ2-2	.	TGCGCCAGCAGCCAAGATAGGGCCCCCGGGGAGCTGTTTTTT	CASSQDRAPGELFF
.	TRBV5-8	TRBJ2-7	.	TGTGCCAGCAGCGGGGGATTTCTCTCCTACGAGCAGTACTTC	CASSGGFLSYEQYF
.	TRBV5-4	TRBJ1-1	.	TGTGCCAGCAGTTACCCGTTTACAGGAGAACTTGGGAACACTGAAGCTTTCTTT	CASSYPFTGELGNTEAFF
.	TRBV10-3	TRBJ1-5	.	TGTGCCATCAGTGAGTCCAGGGGTAATCAGCCCCAGCATTTT	CAISESRGNQPQHF
.	TRBV14	TRBJ2-1	.	TGTGCCAGCAGCCTAAACGCTATGGAGCAGTTCTTC	CASSLNAMEQFF
.	TRBV6-5	TRBJ2-2	.	TGTGCCAGCAGTTCTTTCCAGGGACATTCCCGGGAGCTGTTTTTT	CASSSFQGHSRELFF
.	TRBV4-1	TRBJ1-2	TRBD1	TGCGCCAGCAGCCAAGAGGGACAGGGTCACTATGGCTACACCTTC	CASSQEGQGHYGYTF
.	TRBV11-2	TRBJ2-2	TRBD2	TGTGCCAGCAGCTTAGAAGGAAGGCTAGCGGGAGTAAGAACCGGGGAGCTGTTTTTT	CASSLEGRLAGVRTGELFF
.	TRBV28	TRBJ2-7	.	TGTGCCAGCCAAAATAGCCTTTCCTACGAGCAGTACTTC	CASQNSLSYEQYF
.	TRBV7-9	TRBJ2-2	.	TGTGCCAGCAGGCATCCCGCCGGGGAGCTGTTTTTT	CASRHPAGELFF
.	TRBV29-1	TRBJ2-1	.	TGCAGCGTTGGCGGGGCCAGCTCCTACAATGAGCAGTTCTTC	CSVGGASSYNEQFF
.	TRBV9	TRBJ2-2	TRBD1	TGTGCCAGCAGCGGCCGGGACAGCAACACCGGGGAGCTGTTTTTT	CASSGRDSNTGELFF
.	TRBV5-8	TRBJ2-1	TRBD2	TGTGCCAGCAGCTCGGGACTAGCGGGAGAGGATGAGCAGTTCTTC	CASSSGLAGEDEQFF
.	TRBV4-1	TRBJ2-3	TRBD2	TGCGCCAGCAGCCAGTTACTAGCGACTAGCACAGATACGCAGTATTTT	CASSQLLATSTDTQYF
.	TRBV27	TRBJ2-2	.	TGTGCCAGCAGTTTATTACTGGCAGACGGGGAGCTGTTTTTT	CASSLLLADGELFF
.	TRBV5-1	TRBJ1-3	TRBD1	TGCGCCAGCAGCAGGGGACAGAACTCTGGAAACACCATATATTTT	CASSRGQNSGNTIYF
.	TRBV19	TRBJ1-5	.	TGTGCCAGTAGTATGAGTCTTAGCAATCAGCCCCAGCATTTT	CASSMSLSNQPQHF
.	TRBV6-5	TRBJ2-1	TRBD2	TGTGCCAGCAGTTTGGGAGGGCCTGCGGCCAATGAGCAGTTCTTC	CASSLGGPAANEQFF
.	TRBV11-2	TRBJ2-1	TRBD2	TGTGCCAGCAGCCAGGGACTAGCGGGAGGGCCGGTATACAATGAGCAGTTCTTC	CASSQGLAGGPVYNEQFF
.	TRBV6-5	TRBJ2-1	TRBD2	TGTGCCAGCAGTTACGGAGCGGGAGGGAAGAGGGCTGAGCAGTTCTTC	CASSYGAGGKRAEQFF
.	TRBV7-9	TRBJ2-7	TRBD1	TGTGCCAGCGCGCTATGGTGGACAGGGGACGGTTACGAGCAGTACTTC	CASALWWTGDGYEQYF
.	TRBV19	TRBJ2-1	.	TGTGCCAGTAGTATCGTCCTCTTCGAGGGGCACAATGAGCAGTTCTTC	CASSIVLFEGHNEQFF
.	TRBV28	TRBJ2-3	.	TGTGCCAGCAGACGCGTGGATACGCAGTATTTT	CASRRVDTQYF
.	TRBV7-9	TRBJ2-7	.	TGTGCCAGCAGCCCCCCCCAGGGGACCAGGTACGAGCAGTACTTC	CASSPPQGTRYEQYF